This T cell receptor beta chain was recovered during a study of blood T cell repertoires in COVID-19. Profiling relied on immunoSEQ multiplex PCR, and the TCRdb table lists in-frame clones only, not all of them. The sample contains approximately 280,000 clones, almost 90% of which appear only once. The CDR3 contains 13 residues. Germline-derived CDR1 and CDR2 are SGHRS and YFSETQ. J lost 7 bases, V lost 4 bases, and 5 bases had no gene match. The specimen sequenced was PBMCs or T cells enriched from blood (not recorded which). This chain joins TRBV5-1 and TRBJ1-2, with 9 bases fitting TRBD1. The TCR originated in a woman between 18 and 29 years old with acute COVID-19. CDR3 in amino acids: CASSPRDRVGYTF. The CDR3 nucleotides are TGCGCCAGCAGCCCCCGGGACAGGGTTGGCTACACCTTC.